The 4 T cell receptor beta chains given below trace back to one sample, sequenced in a study of T-cell reconstitution after alpha-beta-depleted transplantation in children. A TCRbeta library incorporating unique molecular identifiers was prepared. MiXCR, run by TCRdb on the PCR reads, gives a single entry per CDR3 protein. Here the sample spans around 400,000 distinct CDR3 sequences, roughly 21% being singletons. The sequenced sample was PBMCs from the stem cell graft donor, obtained from the stem cell graft. These receptors came from a human donor who donated a stem cell graft to a child with acute myeloid leukemia.

The chain joins TRBV4-2 to TRBJ2-5, with D tentatively TRBD2 (6 bases). Trimming pared 0 bases from V and 5 bases from J, leaving 13 bases between. The germline gives CDR1 LGHNA, CDR2 YNFKEQ. The CDR3 is 15 residues long. As DNA, the CDR3 is TGTGCCAGCAGCCAAGAGGGACTCCGCTCGGAGACCCAGTACTTC. Its translation is CASSQEGLRSETQYF.

The rearrangement uses TRBV12-3 or TRBV12-4 and TRBJ2-1; 10 bases agree with TRBD2. The V gene end was trimmed by 3 bases and the J gene end by 3 bases; junction bases not matched to a gene: 14. The CDR3 consists of 19 residues. DNA for the CDR3: TGTGCCAGCAGTTTGATCCTTTGGGTGGGACTAGCGAACTACAATGAGCAGTTCTTC. Its translation: CASSLILWVGLANYNEQFF.

This clonotype was detected a few times. This sequence joins TRBV28 and TRBJ2-3, with 7 bases lining up with TRBD2. The V segment lost 6 bases and the J segment 4 bases; nucleotides outside the gene matches: 10. In germline, CDR1 is MDHEN, CDR2 SYDVKM. The CDR3 is made up of 15 amino acids. CDR3 nucleotide sequence: TGTGCCAGCAGCAGTCCAGCGGGATTGGCAGATACGCAGTATTTT. It is translated as CASSSPAGLADTQYF.

This clonotype appeared many times. This chain links TRBV7-2 with TRBJ2-7, with D perhaps matching TRBD1 (5 bases). The germline CDR1 and CDR2 sequences are SGHTA and FQGNSA. There are 14 residues in the CDR3. V lost 2 bases, J lost 0 bases, and 8 bases lay in between. CDR3 amino acids: CASSLTGSSYEQYF. Written as DNA, the CDR3 is TGTGCCAGCAGCTTAACAGGTAGCTCCTACGAGCAGTACTTC.